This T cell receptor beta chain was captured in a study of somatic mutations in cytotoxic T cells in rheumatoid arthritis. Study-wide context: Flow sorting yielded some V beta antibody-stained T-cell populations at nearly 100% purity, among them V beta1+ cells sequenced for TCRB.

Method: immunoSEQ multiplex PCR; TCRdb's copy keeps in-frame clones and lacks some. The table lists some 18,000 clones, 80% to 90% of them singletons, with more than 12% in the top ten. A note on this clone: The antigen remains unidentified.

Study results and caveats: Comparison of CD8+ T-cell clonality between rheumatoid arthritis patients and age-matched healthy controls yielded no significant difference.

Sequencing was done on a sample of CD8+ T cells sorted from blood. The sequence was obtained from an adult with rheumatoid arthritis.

The CDR3 here is CASSVADPPGSTDTQYF. The CDR3 nucleotides are TGTGCCAGCAGCGTAGCAGACCCCCCCGGTTCCACAGATACGCAGTATTTT. The rearrangement links TRBV9 to TRBJ2-3; D remains unclear. Trimming pared 0 bases from V and 2 bases from J, leaving 16 bases between. Germline assignment: CDR1 SGDLS and CDR2 YYNGEE. The CDR3 has 17 amino acids. Looking up the rest from reference TRBV9 and TRBJ2-3 gives the full variable domain: DSGVTQTPKHLITATGQRVTLRCSPRSGDLSVYWYQQSLDQGLQFLIQYYNGEERAKGNILERFSAQQFPDLHSELNLSSLELGDSALYFCASSVADPPGSTDTQYFGPGTRLTVL.